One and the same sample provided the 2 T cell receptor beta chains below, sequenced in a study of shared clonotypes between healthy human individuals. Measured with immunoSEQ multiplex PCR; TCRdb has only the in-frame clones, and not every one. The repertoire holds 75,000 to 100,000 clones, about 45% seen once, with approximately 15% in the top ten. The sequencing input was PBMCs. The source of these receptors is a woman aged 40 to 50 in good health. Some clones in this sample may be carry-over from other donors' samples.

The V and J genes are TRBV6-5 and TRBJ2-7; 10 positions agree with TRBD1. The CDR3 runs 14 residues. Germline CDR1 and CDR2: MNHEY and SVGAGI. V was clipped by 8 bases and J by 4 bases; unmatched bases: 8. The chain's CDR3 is CASRTDRGRYEQYF. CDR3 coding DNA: TGTGCCAGCCGAACAGACAGGGGGCGGTACGAGCAGTACTTC.

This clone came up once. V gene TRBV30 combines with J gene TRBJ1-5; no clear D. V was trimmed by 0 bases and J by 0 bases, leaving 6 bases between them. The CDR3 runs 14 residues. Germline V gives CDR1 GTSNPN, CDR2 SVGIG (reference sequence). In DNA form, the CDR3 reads TGTGCCTGGAGTGTACTTAATAGCAATCAGCCCCAGCATTTT. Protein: CAWSVLNSNQPQHF.